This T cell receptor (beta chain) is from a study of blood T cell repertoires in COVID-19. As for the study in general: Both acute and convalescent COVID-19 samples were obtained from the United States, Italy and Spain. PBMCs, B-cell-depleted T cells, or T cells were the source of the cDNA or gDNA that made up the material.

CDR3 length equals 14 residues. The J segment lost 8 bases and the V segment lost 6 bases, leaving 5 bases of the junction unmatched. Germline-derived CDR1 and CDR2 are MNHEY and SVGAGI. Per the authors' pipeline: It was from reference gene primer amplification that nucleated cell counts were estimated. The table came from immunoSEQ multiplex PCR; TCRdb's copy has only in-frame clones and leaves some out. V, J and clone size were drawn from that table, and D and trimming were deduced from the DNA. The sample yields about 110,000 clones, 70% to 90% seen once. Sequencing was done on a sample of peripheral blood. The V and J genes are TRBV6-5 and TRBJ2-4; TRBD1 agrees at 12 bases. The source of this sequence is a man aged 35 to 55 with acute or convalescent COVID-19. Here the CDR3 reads CASSRDRGRDIQYF. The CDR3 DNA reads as TGTGCCAGCAGCCGGGACAGGGGGCGGGACATTCAGTACTTC.